A single sample gave rise to the 12 T cell receptor beta chains below, sequenced in a study of CD8+CD57+ T cells in acquired aplastic anemia. The use of genomic DNA as template underpinned the TCR beta VDJ and CDR3 profiling. TCRdb passed the reads through MiXCR, listing each CDR3 protein once. In the table there are some 220,000 distinct CDR3 sequences, 34% of which are singletons. The sample comprised sorted CD4+, CD8+, or CD8+CD57+ T cells (not recorded which) from PBMCs. These receptors were obtained from a human donor in good health, serving as a control.

Here the CDR3 reads CASSQRGNSYGYTF. The CDR3 DNA reads TGTGCCAGCAGTCAACGAGGGAACTCCTATGGCTACACCTTC. This chain joins TRBV6-1 and TRBJ1-2, with D unclear. Per germline, CDR1 MNHNS and CDR2 SASEGT. V dropped 5 bases and J dropped 4 bases, with 14 bases sitting between them. The CDR3 has 14 amino acids.

As to this clonotype: A much larger clonotype is one base distant, so this may be a read error. The chain uses TRBV12-3 or TRBV12-4 and TRBJ2-1; 14 bases map to TRBD2. The CDR3 length is 12 residues. CDR3 region: CASSARLAGGLF. The CDR3 DNA sequence: TGTGCCAGCAGTGCCCGACTAGCGGGAGGGCTCTTC.

This clonotype was picked up a small number of times. The chain combines TRBV6-1 with TRBJ2-3, with D maybe TRBD1 (5 bases). CDR3 length: 13 amino acids. CDR1 and CDR2 from the germline V gene are MNHNS and SASEGT. V was trimmed by 8 bases and J by 0 bases, leaving 9 bases between them. The CDR3: CASLGQSTDTQYF. Written as DNA, the CDR3 is TGTGCCAGCTTGGGGCAGAGCACAGATACGCAGTATTTT.

V gene TRBV24-1 combines with J gene TRBJ2-5; 9 bases align to TRBD2. This CDR3 has 16 amino acids. V was clipped by 4 bases and J by 0 bases; unmatched bases: 5. Germline CDR1 and CDR2: KGHDR and SFDVKD. CDR3: CATSDQAGGHQETQYF. CDR3 nucleotide sequence: TGTGCCACCAGTGACCAGGCGGGGGGGCACCAAGAGACCCAGTACTTC.

This clonotype has at least ten counts. V usage is TRBV25-1 and J usage is TRBJ2-1; TRBD2 matches 7 bases. V gave up 1 base and J gave up 7 bases; unmatched junction bases: 7. CDR3 length equals 15 residues. Germline CDR1 is MGHDK and CDR2 is SYGVNS. DNA of the CDR3: TGTGCCAGCAGTGAATTGGGGGGGGGTAGGAATGAGCAGTTCTTC. Translation: CASSELGGGRNEQFF.

In the case of this clonotype: The junction differs from germline at one of its ends, possibly a read error. V usage is TRBV7-9 and J usage is TRBJ2-7, with a tentative D call TRBD1 (6 bases). This CDR3 spans 15 amino acids. Germline V CDR1 and CDR2: SEHNR, FQNEAQ (reference sequence). CDR3 region: CASSLEGVCSHEQYF. CDR3 in DNA: TGTGCCAGCAGCTTAGAGGGGGTGTGCTCCCACGAGCAGTACTTC.

This clonotype has a count of ten or more. V is TRBV6-5 and J is TRBJ1-6; D perhaps matches TRBD1 (5 bases). The germline CDR1 and CDR2 sequences are MNHEY and SVGAGI. The CDR3 length is 14 residues. V was cut by 2 bases and J by 8 bases, with 10 bases left in between. CDR3 DNA: TGTGCCAGCAGTTACCGACAGTCCTATTCACCCCTCCACTTT. Protein product: CASSYRQSYSPLHF.

The gene calls are TRBV15 and TRBJ2-7; D is undetermined. The CDR3 totals 15 residues. Trimming pared 3 bases from V and 4 bases from J, leaving 16 bases between. Germline V gene lookup returns CDR1 LNHNV and CDR2 YYDKDF (reference sequence). In DNA form, the CDR3 reads TGTGCCACCAGCAGCTTAAGTCACACAATTTACGAGCAGTACTTC. It specifies CATSSLSHTIYEQYF.

Points on this clonotype: One junction end disagrees with the germline gene, perhaps due to a read error. This chain joins TRBV20-1 and TRBJ1-5; D gene unclear. CDR3 length: 14 residues. CDR1 and CDR2 (germline): DFQATT, SNEGSKA (reference sequence). The CDR3 loop is CGASRQAPNQPQHF. In DNA, the CDR3 is TGCGGTGCTAGTCGGCAGGCCCCCAATCAGCCCCAGCATTTT.

The J gene is TRBJ1-1, the V gene TRBV30; D remains ambiguous. V lost 3 bases and J lost 1, with 6 bases in between. Germline V gene lookup returns CDR1 GTSNPN and CDR2 SVGIG (reference sequence). The CDR3 covers 12 residues. Written as DNA, the CDR3 is TGTGCCTGGAGATGGGAGAACACTGAAGCTTTCTTT. Translated, it gives CAWRWENTEAFF.

Comment on this clonotype: This could be a read error, since a much larger clone is one nucleotide away. The genes are TRBV12-3 or TRBV12-4 and TRBJ1-6; D ambiguous. V lost 4 bases, J lost 13 bases, and 11 bases lay in between. The CDR3 is 12 amino acids. This chain's CDR3 is CASSSDFFPLHF. The CDR3 DNA follows: TGTGCCAGCAGTTCGGACTTCTTCCCCCTCCACTTT.

This clonotype was recorded many times. The chain carries TRBV5-6 and TRBJ2-7; 11 bases align to TRBD1. This CDR3 region has 15 residues. Germline-derived CDR1 and CDR2 are SGHDT and YYEEEE. V lost 5 bases and J lost 2; bases outside the gene matches: 6. DNA of the CDR3: TGTGCCAGCAGAGCACCGGGACAGGGGGCCTACGAGCAGTACTTC. Translating gives CASRAPGQGAYEQYF.